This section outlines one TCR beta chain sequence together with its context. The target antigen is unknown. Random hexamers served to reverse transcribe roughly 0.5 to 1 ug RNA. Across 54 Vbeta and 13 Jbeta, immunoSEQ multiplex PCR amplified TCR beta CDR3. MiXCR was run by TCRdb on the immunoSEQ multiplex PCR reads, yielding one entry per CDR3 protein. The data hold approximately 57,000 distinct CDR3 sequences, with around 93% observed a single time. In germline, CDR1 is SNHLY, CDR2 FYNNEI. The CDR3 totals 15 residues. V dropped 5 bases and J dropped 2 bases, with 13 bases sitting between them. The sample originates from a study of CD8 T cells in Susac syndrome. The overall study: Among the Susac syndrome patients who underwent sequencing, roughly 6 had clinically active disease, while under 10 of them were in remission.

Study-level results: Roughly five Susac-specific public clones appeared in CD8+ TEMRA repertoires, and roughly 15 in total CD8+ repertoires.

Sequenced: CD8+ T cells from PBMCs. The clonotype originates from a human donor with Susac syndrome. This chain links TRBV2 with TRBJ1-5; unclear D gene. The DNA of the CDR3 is TGTGCCAGCAGTAAGCCGAGGGAAGGCAATCAGCCCCAGCATTTT. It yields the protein CASSKPREGNQPQHF.